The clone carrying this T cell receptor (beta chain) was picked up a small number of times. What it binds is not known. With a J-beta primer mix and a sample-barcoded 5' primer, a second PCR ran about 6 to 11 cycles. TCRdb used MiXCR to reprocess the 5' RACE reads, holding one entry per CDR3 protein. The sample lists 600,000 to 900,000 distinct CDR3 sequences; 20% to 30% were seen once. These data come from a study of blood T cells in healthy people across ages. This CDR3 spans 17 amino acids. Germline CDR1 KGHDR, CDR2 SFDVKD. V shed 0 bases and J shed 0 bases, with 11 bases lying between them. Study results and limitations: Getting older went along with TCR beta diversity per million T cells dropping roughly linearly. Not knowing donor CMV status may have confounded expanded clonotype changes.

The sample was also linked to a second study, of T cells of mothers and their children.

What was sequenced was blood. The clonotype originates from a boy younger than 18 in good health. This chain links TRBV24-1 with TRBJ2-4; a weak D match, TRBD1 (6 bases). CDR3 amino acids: CATSDLQGRIAKNIQYF. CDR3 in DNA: TGTGCCACCAGTGATTTGCAGGGGCGGATAGCCAAAAACATTCAGTACTTC.